This T cell receptor beta chain emerged from a study of cytomegalovirus exposure and HLA in healthy donors. Study-wide results and limits: The authors considered a cluster of highly shared sequence variants likely to be a sequencing artifact.

Vbeta (60) and Jbeta (13) primers were used in the PCR. The data were produced by immunoSEQ multiplex PCR, yet TCRdb's version contains in-frame clones alone and is incomplete. This table holds 100,000 or so clones, roughly 12% found once. Germline-derived CDR1 and CDR2 are MGHRA and YSYEKL. This CDR3 contains 15 residues. Trimming took 4 bases from V and 7 from J; bases not matched to a gene: 9. In this sample, this clone turned up a few times. Its antigen is undetermined. All the people who gave samples were healthy bone marrow donors. This rearrangement joins TRBV4-1 to TRBJ1-4; 7 bases are shared with TRBD1. The TCR originated in a man aged 35-49 years in good health and CMV-seropositive. Sequenced input: PBMCs. As DNA, the CDR3 is TGCGCCAGCAGCCGACAACAGGGGAGTAGTGAAAAACTGTTTTTT. It specifies CASSRQQGSSEKLFF.